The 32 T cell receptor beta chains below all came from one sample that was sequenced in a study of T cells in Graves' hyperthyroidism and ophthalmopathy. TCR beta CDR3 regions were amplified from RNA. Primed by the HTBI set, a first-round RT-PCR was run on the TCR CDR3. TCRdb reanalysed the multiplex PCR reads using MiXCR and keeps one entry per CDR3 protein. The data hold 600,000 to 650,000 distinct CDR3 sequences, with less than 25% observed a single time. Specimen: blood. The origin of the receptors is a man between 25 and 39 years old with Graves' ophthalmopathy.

The CDR3 sequence is CAIRTSGSEQYF. In DNA form, the CDR3 reads TGTGCCATCAGGACTAGCGGGAGTGAGCAGTACTTC. The gene calls are TRBV10-3 and TRBJ2-7, with 12 bases identical to TRBD2. Germline V gene data show CDR1 as ENHRY and CDR2 as SYGVKD. CDR3 length: 12 residues. The V segment lost 6 bases and the J segment 7 bases; nucleotides outside the gene matches: 1.

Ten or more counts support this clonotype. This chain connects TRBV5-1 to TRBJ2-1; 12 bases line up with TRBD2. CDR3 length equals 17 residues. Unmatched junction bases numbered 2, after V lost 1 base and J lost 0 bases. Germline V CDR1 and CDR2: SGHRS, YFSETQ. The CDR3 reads CASSLLTSGSSYNEQFF. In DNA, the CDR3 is TGCGCCAGCAGCTTGCTGACTAGCGGGAGCTCCTACAATGAGCAGTTCTTC.

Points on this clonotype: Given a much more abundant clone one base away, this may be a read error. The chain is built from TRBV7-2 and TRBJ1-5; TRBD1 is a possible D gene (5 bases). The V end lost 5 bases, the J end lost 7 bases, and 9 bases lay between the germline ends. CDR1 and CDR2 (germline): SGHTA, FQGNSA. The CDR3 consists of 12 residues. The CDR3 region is CASSQGEQPQHF. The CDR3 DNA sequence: TGTGCCAGCAGCCAAGGGGAACAGCCCCAGCATTTT.

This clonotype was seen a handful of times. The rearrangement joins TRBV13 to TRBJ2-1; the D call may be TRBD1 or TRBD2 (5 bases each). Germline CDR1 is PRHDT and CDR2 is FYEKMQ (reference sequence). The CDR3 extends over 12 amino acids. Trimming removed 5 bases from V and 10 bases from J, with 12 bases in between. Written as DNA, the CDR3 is TGTGCCAGCAGCCCCGCCGGGGCCGAGCAGTTCTTC. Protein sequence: CASSPAGAEQFF. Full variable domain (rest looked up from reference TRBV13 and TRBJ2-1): AAGVIQSPRHLIKEKRETATLKCYPIPRHDTVYWYQQGPGQDPQFLISFYEKMQSDKGSIPDRFSAQQFSDYHSELNMSSLELGDSALYFCASSPAGAEQFFGPGTRLTVL.

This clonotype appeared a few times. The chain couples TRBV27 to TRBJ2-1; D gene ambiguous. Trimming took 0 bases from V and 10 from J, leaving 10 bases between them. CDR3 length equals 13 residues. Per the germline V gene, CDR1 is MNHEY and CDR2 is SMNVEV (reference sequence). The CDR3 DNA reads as TGTGCCAGCAGTTTATCCCCGGTGGACGAGCAGTTCTTC. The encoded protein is CASSLSPVDEQFF.

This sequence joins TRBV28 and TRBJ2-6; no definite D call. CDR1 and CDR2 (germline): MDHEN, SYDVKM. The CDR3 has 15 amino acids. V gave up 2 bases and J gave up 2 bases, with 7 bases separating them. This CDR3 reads CASSLRAAGANVLTF. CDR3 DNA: TGTGCCAGCAGTTTAAGGGCCGCTGGGGCCAACGTCCTGACTTTC.

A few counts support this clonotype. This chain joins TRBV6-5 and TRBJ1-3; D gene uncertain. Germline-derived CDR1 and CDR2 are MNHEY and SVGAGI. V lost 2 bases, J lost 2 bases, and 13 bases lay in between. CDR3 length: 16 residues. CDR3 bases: TGTGCCAGCAGTTACGTCCCCTATGGGACTGGAAACACCATATATTTT. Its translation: CASSYVPYGTGNTIYF.

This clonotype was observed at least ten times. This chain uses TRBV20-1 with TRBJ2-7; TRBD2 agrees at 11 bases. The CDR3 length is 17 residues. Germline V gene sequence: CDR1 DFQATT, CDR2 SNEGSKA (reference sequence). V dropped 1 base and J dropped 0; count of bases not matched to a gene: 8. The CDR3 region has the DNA TGCAGTGCTAGAGTTAAGACTAGCGGGATTTCCTCCTACGAGCAGTACTTC. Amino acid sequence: CSARVKTSGISSYEQYF.

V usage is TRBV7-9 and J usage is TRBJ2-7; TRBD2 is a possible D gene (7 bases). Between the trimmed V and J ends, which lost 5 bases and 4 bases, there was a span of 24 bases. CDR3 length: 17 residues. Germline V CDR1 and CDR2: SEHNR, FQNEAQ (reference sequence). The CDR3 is CASSPSSVGGRSYEQYF. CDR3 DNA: TGTGCCAGCAGCCCCTCATCTGTGGGGGGGCGATCTTACGAGCAGTACTTC.

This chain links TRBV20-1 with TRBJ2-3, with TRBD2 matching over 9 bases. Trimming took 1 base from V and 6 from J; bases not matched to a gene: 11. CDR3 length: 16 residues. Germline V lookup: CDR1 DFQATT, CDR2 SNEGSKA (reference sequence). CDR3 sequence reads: CSARVMILAGVDTQYF. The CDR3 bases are TGCAGTGCTAGAGTAATGATTTTAGCGGGAGTGGATACGCAGTATTTT.

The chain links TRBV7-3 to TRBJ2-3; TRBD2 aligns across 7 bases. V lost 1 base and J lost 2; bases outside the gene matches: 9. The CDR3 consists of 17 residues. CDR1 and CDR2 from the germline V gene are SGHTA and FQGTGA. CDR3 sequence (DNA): TGTGCCAGCAGCTTAATCCCGGGACTACCGATCACAGATACGCAGTATTTT. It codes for CASSLIPGLPITDTQYF.

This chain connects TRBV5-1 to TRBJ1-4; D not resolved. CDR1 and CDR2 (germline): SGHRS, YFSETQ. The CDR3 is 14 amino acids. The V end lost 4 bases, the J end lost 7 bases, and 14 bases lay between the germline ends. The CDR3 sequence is CASSPGGIGEKLFF. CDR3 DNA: TGCGCCAGCAGCCCCGGAGGTATTGGTGAAAAACTGTTTTTT.

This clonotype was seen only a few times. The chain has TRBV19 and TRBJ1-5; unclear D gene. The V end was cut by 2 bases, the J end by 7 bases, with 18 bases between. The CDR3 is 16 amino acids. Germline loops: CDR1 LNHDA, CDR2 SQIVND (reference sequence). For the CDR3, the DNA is TGTGCCAGTAGTATAAAAGACGGGGTTGAAGGACAGCCCCAGCATTTT. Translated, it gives CASSIKDGVEGQPQHF.

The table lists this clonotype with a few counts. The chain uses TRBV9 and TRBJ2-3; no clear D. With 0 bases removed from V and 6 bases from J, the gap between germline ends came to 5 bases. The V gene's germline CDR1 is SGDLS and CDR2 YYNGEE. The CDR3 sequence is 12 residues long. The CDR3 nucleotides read TGTGCCAGCAGCGTAGATGGGGATACGCAGTATTTT. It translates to CASSVDGDTQYF. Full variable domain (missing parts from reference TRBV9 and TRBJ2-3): DSGVTQTPKHLITATGQRVTLRCSPRSGDLSVYWYQQSLDQGLQFLIQYYNGEERAKGNILERFSAQQFPDLHSELNLSSLELGDSALYFCASSVDGDTQYFGPGTRLTVL.

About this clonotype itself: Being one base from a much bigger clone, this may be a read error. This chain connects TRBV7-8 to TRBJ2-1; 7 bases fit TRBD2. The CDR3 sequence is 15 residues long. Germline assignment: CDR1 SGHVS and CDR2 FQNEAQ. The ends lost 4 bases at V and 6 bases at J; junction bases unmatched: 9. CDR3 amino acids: CASSSERGGFNEQFF. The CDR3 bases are TGTGCCAGCAGCTCCGAACGCGGGGGATTCAATGAGCAGTTCTTC.

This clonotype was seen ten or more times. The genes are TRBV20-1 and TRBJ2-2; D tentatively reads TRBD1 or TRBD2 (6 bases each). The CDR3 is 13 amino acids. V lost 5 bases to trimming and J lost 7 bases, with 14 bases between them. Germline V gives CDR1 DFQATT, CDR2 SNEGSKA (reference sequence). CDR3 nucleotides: TGCAGTGCTGGGGGGCTAGCAGGCGGGGAGCTGTTTTTT. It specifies CSAGGLAGGELFF.

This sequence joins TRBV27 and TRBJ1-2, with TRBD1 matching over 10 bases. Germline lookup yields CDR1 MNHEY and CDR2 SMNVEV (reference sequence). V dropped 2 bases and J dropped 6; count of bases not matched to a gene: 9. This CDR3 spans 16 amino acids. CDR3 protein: CASSLNPTGGPNGYTF. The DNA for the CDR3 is TGTGCCAGCAGTTTAAACCCGACAGGGGGCCCTAATGGCTACACCTTC.

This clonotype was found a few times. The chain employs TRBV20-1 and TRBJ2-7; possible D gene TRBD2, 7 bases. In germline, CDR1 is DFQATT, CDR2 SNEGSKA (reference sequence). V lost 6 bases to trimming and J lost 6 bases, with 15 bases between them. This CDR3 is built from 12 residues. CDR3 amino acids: CSAPGGRVEQYF. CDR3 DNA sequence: TGCAGTGCCCCGGGGGGCAGGGTCGAGCAGTACTTC.

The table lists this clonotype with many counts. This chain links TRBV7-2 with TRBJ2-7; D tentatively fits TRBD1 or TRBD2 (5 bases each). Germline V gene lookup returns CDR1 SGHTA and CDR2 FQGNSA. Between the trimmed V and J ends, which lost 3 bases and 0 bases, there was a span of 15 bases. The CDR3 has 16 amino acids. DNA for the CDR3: TGTGCCAGCAGCTTCGTAGGGGCAGGGAGCTCCTACGAGCAGTACTTC. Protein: CASSFVGAGSSYEQYF.

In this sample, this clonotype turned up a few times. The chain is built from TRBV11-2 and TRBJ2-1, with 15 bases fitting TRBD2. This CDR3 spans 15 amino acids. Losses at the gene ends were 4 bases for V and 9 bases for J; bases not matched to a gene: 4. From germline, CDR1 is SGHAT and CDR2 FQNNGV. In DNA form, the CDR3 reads TGTGCCAGCAGCTCACGGACTAGCGGGAGGGGTGAGCAGTTCTTC. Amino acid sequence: CASSSRTSGRGEQFF.

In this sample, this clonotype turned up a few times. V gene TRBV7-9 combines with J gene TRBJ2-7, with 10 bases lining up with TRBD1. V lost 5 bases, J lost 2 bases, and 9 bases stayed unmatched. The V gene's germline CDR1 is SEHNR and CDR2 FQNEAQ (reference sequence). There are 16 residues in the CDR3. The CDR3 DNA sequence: TGTGCCAGCAGCCCAAAGCAGGGGACAGGGGCCTACGAGCAGTACTTC. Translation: CASSPKQGTGAYEQYF.

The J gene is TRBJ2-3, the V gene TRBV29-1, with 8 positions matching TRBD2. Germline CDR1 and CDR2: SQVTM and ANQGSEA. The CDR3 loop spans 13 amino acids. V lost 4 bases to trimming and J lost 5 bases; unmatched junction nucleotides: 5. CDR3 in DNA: TGCAGCGTTGGCGGGAGGAGTGTAGATACGCAGTATTTT. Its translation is CSVGGRSVDTQYF.

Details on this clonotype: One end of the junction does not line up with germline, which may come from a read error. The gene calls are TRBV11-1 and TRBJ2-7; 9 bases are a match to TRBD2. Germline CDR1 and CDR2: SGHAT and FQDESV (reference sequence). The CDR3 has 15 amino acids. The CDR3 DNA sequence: TGCGCCAGCAGCCAAGAGACTAGCGGAGCCTACGAGCAGTACTTC. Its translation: CASSQETSGAYEQYF.

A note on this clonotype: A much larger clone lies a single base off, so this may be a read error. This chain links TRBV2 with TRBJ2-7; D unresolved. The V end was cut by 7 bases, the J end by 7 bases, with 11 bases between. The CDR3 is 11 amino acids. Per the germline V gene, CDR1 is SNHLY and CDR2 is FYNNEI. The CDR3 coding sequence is TGTGCCAGCACCTCGAGTTCTGAGCAGTACTTC. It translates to CASTSSSEQYF.

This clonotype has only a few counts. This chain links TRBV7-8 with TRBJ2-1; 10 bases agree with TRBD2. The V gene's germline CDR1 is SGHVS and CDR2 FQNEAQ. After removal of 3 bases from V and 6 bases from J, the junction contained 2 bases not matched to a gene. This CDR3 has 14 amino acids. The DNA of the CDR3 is TGTGCCAGCAGCTTCCTAGCGGGGGTCAATGAGCAGTTCTTC. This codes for CASSFLAGVNEQFF.

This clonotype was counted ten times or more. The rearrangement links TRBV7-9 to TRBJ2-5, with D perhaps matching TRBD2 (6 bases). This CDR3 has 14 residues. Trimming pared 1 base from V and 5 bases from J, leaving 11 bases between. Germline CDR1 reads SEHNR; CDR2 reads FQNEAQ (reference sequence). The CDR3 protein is CASSLGGDGETQYF. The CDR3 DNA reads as TGTGCCAGCAGCTTAGGCGGGGACGGGGAGACCCAGTACTTC.

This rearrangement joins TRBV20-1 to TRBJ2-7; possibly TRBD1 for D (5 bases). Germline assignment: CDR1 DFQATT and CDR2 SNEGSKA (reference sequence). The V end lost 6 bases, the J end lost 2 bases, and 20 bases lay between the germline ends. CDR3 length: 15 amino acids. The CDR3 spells CSAGSSGSVAYEQYF. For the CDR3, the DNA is TGCAGTGCAGGTTCGTCAGGGTCAGTTGCCTACGAGCAGTACTTC.

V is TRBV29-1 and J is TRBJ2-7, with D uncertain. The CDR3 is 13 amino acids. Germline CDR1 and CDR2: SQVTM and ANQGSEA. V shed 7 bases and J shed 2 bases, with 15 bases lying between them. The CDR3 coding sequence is TGCAGCGCTCACAGCTCCCAGACCTACGAGCAGTACTTC. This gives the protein CSAHSSQTYEQYF.

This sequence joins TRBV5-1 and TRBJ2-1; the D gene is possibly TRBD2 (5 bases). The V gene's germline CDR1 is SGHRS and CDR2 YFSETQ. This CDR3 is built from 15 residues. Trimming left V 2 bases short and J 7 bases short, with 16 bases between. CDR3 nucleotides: TGCGCCAGCAGCTTAGAGGGTGACGAGTGGAATGAGCAGTTCTTC. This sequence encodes CASSLEGDEWNEQFF. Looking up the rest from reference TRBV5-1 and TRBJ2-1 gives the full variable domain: KAGVTQTPRYLIKTRGQQVTLSCSPISGHRSVSWYQQTPGQGLQFLFEYFSETQRNKGNFPGRFSGRQFSNSRSEMNVSTLELGDSALYLCASSLEGDEWNEQFFGPGTRLTVL.

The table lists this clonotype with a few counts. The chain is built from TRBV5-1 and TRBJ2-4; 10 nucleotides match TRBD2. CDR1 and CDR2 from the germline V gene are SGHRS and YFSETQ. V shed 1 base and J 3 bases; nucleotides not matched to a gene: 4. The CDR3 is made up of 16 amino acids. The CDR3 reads CASSLPAGGGKNIQYF. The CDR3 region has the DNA TGCGCCAGCAGCTTGCCAGCGGGAGGGGGCAAAAACATTCAGTACTTC.

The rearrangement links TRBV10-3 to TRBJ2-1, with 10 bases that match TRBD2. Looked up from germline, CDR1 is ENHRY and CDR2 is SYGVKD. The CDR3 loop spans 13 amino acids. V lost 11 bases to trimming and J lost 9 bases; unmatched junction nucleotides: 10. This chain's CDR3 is CASGGLAEGEQFF. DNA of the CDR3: TGTGCCTCGGGAGGACTAGCGGAGGGTGAGCAGTTCTTC.

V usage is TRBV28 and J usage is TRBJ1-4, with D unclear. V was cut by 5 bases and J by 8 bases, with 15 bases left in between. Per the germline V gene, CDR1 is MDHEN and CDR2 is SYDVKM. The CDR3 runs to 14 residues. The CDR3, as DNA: TGTGCCAGCAGTCCTTCGGGTCGGTCGGAAAAACTGTTTTTT. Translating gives CASSPSGRSEKLFF. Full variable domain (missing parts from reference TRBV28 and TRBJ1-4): DVKVTQSSRYLVKRTGEKVFLECVQDMDHENMFWYRQDPGLGLRLIYFSYDVKMKEKGDIPEGYSVSREKKERFSLILESASTNQTSMYLCASSPSGRSEKLFFGSGTQLSVL.